This paragraph covers one T cell receptor beta chain sequence. No antigen is known for it. No qualities accompany the bases; no much larger clone lies one base away. The sample comes from a study of blood T cell repertoires in COVID-19 (dated by TCRdb to the early 2020s). Some background on the complete study: Samples from collaborators originated in the United States, Italy and Spain and spanned both the acute and convalescent phases of COVID-19. The material from the prospective study consisted of cDNA or gDNA derived from T cells, B-cell-depleted T cells, or PBMCs. The samples were drawn from the first 160 participants of the ongoing ImmuneRACE study and from roughly 1,300 subjects provided by 6 global collaborators. A de-identified subject ID, COVID-19 status, age in years and sex were almost always included in the sample metadata. The repertoires were made available in a free public database intended to serve as a resource for research on the immune response to SARS-CoV-2. Where HLA class I and class II types were available, the types were taken from metadata supplied by the sample provider, not from assay-based typing. The dataset comprised deeply sampled blood TCRbeta repertoires from subjects exposed to, actively infected with, or recovered from COVID-19. The research as a whole found: The quantity of clinical and demographic metadata differed by source and by participant and was supplied without curation.

The CDR3 covers 11 residues, taking in both the cysteine and the phenylalanine. The DNA shown is the 33-base CDR3, in frame from base 1. CDR1 DFQATT and CDR2 SNEGSKA are derived from the germline V gene (reference sequence). Relative to germline, V is 2 bases shorter and J is 10 bases shorter, with 11 bases between their ends. Participants in the prospective study were aged roughly 18 to 100 years, lived in about two dozen United States geographic areas, and enrolled through a virtual design. Cohort assignment in the prospective study relied on participant-reported clinical history from a screening survey and a study questionnaire. For ImmuneRACE Cohort 3, a participant was defined as recovered based on two consecutive negative NP/OP PCR tests, clearance by a healthcare professional, or resolution of symptoms. In the prospective study, mobile phlebotomists collected whole blood, serum and a nasopharyngeal or oropharyngeal swab from each participant. Additional blood draws and questionnaires over a roughly two-month period could optionally be provided by prospective study participants. Prospective study blood samples were shipped either frozen or at room temperature before DNA extraction.

TCRbeta CDR3 regions were amplified from genomic DNA using the immunoSEQ Assay, a bias-controlled multiplex PCR. The original pipeline was this. The number of nucleated cells in each sample was estimated from the amplification of reference gene primers within the assay. Sequence reads were collapsed and filtered to measure the absolute abundance of every unique TCRbeta CDR3 rearrangement. Productive Simpson clonality was computed per sample as the square root of Simpson's diversity index over productive rearrangements. What TCRdb holds here is the immuneACCESS table cut down to in-frame rearrangements. Part of the clones is not present; checked against another copy, under half of the missing clones reflect an unresolved V gene, and the others are unexplained. V and J calls and clone size are as listed in that table; D and trimming were resolved from the DNA. This sample comprises roughly 500,000 clones, about nine tenths of them detected only once. Clones ranked in the top ten supply 8% to 9.5% of the sample.

The specimen was PBMCs or T cells enriched from blood (not recorded which). The rearranged chain carries TRBV20-1 and TRBJ1-1; TRBD1 is a weak D gene call, 5 bases matching. The TCR sequence derives from a woman aged 60 to 75 who had recovered from COVID-19. CDR3 reads: CSARQGFAAFF. The bases read TGCAGTGCTAGACAGGGCTTTGCAGCTTTCTTT.